The table lists the clone carrying this T cell receptor (beta chain) with a few counts. From RNA transcripts, TCR beta CDR3 regions were amplified. A first-round RT-PCR of the TCR CDR3 used the HTBI primer set. MiXCR, applied by TCRdb to the multiplex PCR reads, yields one record per CDR3 protein. This table has over 150,000 distinct CDR3 sequences, less than 20% appearing once. Trimming cost V 7 bases and J 8 bases, with 15 bases left between them. Germline loops: CDR1 SQVTM, CDR2 ANQGSEA. The CDR3 runs 12 residues. Absent ophthalmopathy progression within 18 months defined stable Graves' hyperthyroidism. The hyperthyroidism patients had all been newly diagnosed, and their disease duration was under 2 months. Their ages ranged from 18 to 65 years. Over 8 ml fresh peripheral blood yielded the PBMCs. This entry comes from a study of T cells in Graves' hyperthyroidism and ophthalmopathy. Study context: Peripheral blood collection took place at initial diagnosis, before any treatment.

Input material: blood. The TCR was taken from a woman between 50 and 59 years old with Graves' hyperthyroidism. The V call is TRBV29-1, the J call TRBJ2-1; the D gene could be TRBD1 or TRBD2 (5 bases each). The CDR3 is CSGDVGAYEQFF. The CDR3 DNA follows: TGCAGCGGGGACGTTGGGGCTTATGAGCAGTTCTTC.